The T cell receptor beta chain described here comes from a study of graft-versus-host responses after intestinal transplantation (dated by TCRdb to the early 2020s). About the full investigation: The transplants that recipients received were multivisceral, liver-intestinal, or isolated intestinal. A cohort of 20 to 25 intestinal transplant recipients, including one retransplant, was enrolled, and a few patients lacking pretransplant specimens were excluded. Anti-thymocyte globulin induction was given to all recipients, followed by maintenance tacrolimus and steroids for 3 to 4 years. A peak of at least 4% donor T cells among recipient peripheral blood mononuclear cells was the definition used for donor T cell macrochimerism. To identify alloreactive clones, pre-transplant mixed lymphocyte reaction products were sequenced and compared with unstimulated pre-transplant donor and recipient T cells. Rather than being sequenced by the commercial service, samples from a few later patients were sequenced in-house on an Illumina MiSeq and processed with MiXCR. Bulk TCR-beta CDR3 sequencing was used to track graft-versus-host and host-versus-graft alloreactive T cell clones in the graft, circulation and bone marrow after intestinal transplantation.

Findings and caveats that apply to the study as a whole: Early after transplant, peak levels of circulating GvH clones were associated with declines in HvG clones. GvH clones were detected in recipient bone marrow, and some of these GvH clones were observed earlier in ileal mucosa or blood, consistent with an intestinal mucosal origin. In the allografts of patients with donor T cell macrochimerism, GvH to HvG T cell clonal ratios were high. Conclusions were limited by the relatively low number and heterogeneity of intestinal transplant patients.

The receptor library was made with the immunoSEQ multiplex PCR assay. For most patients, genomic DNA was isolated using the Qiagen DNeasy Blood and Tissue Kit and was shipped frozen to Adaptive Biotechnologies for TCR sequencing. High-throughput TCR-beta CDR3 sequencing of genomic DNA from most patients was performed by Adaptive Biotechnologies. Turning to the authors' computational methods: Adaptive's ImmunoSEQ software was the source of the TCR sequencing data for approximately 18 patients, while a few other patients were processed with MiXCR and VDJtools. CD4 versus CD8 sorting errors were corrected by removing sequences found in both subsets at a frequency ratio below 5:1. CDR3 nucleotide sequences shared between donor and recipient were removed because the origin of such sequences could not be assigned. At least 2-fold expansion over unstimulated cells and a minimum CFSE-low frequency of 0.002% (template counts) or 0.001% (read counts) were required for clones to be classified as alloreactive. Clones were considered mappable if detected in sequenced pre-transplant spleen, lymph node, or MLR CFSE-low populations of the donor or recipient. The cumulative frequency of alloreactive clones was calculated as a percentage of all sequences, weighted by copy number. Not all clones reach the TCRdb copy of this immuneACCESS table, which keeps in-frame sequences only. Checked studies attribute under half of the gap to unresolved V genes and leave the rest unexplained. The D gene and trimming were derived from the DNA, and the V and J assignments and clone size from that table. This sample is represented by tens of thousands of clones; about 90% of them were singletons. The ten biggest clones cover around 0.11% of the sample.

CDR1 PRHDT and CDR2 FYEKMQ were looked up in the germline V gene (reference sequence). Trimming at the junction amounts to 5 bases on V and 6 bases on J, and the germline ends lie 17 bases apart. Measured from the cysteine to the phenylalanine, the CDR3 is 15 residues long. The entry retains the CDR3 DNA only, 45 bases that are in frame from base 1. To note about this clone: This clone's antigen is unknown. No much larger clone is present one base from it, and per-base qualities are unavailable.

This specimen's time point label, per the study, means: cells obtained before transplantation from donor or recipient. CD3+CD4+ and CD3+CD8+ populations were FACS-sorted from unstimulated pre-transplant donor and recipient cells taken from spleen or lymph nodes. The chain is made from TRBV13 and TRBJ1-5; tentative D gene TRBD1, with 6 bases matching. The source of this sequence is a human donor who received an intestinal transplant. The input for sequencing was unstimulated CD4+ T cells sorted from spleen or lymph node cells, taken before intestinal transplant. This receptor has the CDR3 CASSGYRAGIQPQHF. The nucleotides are TGTGCCAGCAGCGGATACAGGGCCGGAATTCAGCCCCAGCATTTT. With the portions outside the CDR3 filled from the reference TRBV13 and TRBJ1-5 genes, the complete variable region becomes AAGVIQSPRHLIKEKRETATLKCYPIPRHDTVYWYQQGPGQDPQFLISFYEKMQSDKGSIPDRFSAQQFSDYHSELNMSSLELGDSALYFCASSGYRAGIQPQHFGDGTRLSIL.